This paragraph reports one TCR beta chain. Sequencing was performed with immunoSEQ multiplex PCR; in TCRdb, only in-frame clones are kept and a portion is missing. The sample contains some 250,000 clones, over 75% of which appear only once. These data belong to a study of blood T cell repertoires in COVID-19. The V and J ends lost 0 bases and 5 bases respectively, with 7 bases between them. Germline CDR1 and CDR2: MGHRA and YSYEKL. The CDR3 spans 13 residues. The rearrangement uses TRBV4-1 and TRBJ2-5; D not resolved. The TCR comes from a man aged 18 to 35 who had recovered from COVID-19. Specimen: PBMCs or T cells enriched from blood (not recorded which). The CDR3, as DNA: TGCGCCAGCAGCCAAGATAACACGGAGACCCAGTACTTC. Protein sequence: CASSQDNTETQYF.